The rows below give T cell receptor beta chains drawn from one sample of a study of T cell responses to AZD1222 COVID-19 vaccine. Measured with immunoSEQ multiplex PCR; TCRdb has only the in-frame clones, and not every one. The table records about 94,000 clones, 70% to 90% of them present only once. The source was peripheral blood, collected on day 0 of AZD1222 vaccination. The origin of the receptors is an adult in good health. Both conserved end residues are part of each CDR3. D genes are given only for firm matches. Size values are once, few and many counts, or a class for expanded clones, and some rows have none.

D gene | J gene | clone size | V gene | CDR3 protein | CDR3 DNA
- | TRBJ2-7 | - | TRBV6-1 | CASSETENGPTTNSYEQYF | TGTGCCAGCAGTGAAACGGAGAATGGGCCTACAACTAACTCCTACGAGCAGTACTTC
- | TRBJ2-2 | once | TRBV9 | CASSVGTTGELFF | TGTGCCAGCAGCGTAGGGACTACCGGGGAGCTGTTTTTT
- | TRBJ1-4 | - | TRBV7-2 | CASSLDGATNEKLFF | TGTGCCAGCAGCTTAGACGGGGCGACTAATGAAAAACTGTTTTTT
TRBD2 | TRBJ2-5 | - | TRBV5-1 | CASSPGLAGGQETQYF | TGCGCCAGCAGCCCAGGACTAGCGGGGGGCCAAGAGACCCAGTACTTC
- | TRBJ2-7 | few | TRBV5-1 | CASSLTGTPTSEQYF | TGCGCCAGCAGCTTGACAGGGACCCCTACCTCCGAGCAGTACTTC
TRBD2 | TRBJ2-2 | - | TRBV25-1 | CATSGSGGANTGELFF | TGTGCCACCTCGGGTAGCGGGGGGGCAAACACCGGGGAGCTGTTTTTT
- | TRBJ1-6 | - | TRBV3-1/TRBV3-2 | CASSQELGVWDSPLHF | TGTGCCAGCAGCCAAGAGCTCGGGGTCTGGGATTCACCCCTCCACTTT
- | TRBJ2-7 | - | TRBV19 | CASRPREKSYEQYF | TGTGCCAGTAGGCCAAGGGAAAAATCCTACGAGCAGTACTTC
- | TRBJ1-5 | - | TRBV2 | CASSDRGYQPQHF | TGTGCCAGCAGTGATCGGGGTTATCAGCCCCAGCATTTT
- | TRBJ1-2 | - | TRBV20-1 | CSSYGYTF | TGCAGTTCTTATGGCTACACCTTC
- | TRBJ1-4 | - | TRBV5-1 | CASSLGTLNNEKLFF | TGCGCCAGCAGCTTGGGAACCCTGAATAATGAAAAACTGTTTTTT
- | TRBJ2-6 | - | TRBV30 | CAWSVRGRPWTGANVLTF | TGTGCCTGGAGTGTACGAGGTAGACCGTGGACTGGGGCCAACGTCCTGACTTTC
- | TRBJ1-4 | - | TRBV7-9 | CASSSRGGTGEKLFF | TGTGCCAGCAGCTCTCGGGGGGGTACAGGCGAAAAACTGTTTTTT
- | TRBJ1-3 | - | TRBV18 | CASSARQGIDTIYF | TGTGCCAGCTCAGCTCGCCAGGGGATCGACACCATATATTTT
TRBD1 | TRBJ2-3 | - | TRBV28 | CASSLSVMTGATSTDTQYF | TGTGCCAGCAGTTTATCCGTTATGACAGGGGCGACTAGCACAGATACGCAGTATTTT
- | TRBJ1-5 | - | TRBV6-6 | CAIRTGSQPQHF | TGTGCCATCCGGACGGGATCCCAGCCCCAGCATTTT
- | TRBJ2-5 | - | TRBV10-1 | CASRRGETQYF | TGCGCCAGCAGGAGGGGAGAGACCCAGTACTTC
TRBD1 | TRBJ2-7 | once | TRBV7-6 | CASSLGPGGPGQGNHEQYF | TGTGCCAGCAGCTTAGGTCCTGGGGGGCCGGGACAGGGGAATCACGAGCAGTACTTC
- | TRBJ1-2 | - | TRBV3-1/TRBV3-2 | CASSQEQGKGYTF | TGTGCCAGCAGCCAAGAACAGGGTAAGGGCTACACCTTC
TRBD1 | TRBJ1-3 | - | TRBV29-1 | CSVVGDRAGNTIYF | TGCAGCGTTGTTGGGGACAGGGCTGGAAACACCATATATTTT
- | TRBJ2-1 | - | TRBV4-3 | CASSQARYNEQFF | TGCGCCAGCAGCCAAGCCAGATACAATGAGCAGTTCTTC
TRBD2 | TRBJ2-6 | few | TRBV14 | CASSQDIGLAGVLSGANVLTF | TGTGCCAGCAGCCAAGATATTGGACTAGCGGGGGTTCTGTCTGGGGCCAACGTCCTGACTTTC
- | TRBJ2-7 | - | TRBV27 | CASSFGQSTYEQYF | TGTGCCAGCAGTTTCGGGCAGTCAACCTACGAGCAGTACTTC
- | TRBJ2-4 | - | TRBV3-1/TRBV3-2 | CASSQDPTESAALAKNIQYF | TGTGCCAGCAGCCAAGATCCGACTGAAAGCGCCGCCCTAGCCAAAAACATTCAGTACTTC
- | TRBJ2-7 | - | TRBV10-1 | CASSVENDYYEQYF | TGCGCCAGCAGTGTCGAGAACGACTACTACGAGCAGTACTTC
- | TRBJ2-1 | once | TRBV28 | CASSFITGVYNEQFF | TGTGCCAGCAGTTTCATCACAGGCGTCTACAATGAGCAGTTCTTC
- | TRBJ2-2 | - | TRBV6-1 | CASSEALISSGELFF | TGTGCCAGCAGTGAAGCGCTTATCAGTTCCGGGGAGCTGTTTTTT
TRBD1 | TRBJ2-1 | - | TRBV15 | CATSRDLGTGIRQFF | TGTGCCACCAGCAGAGATCTTGGGACAGGGATTCGGCAGTTCTTC
- | TRBJ2-5 | few | TRBV18 | CASSPTRGETQYF | TGTGCCAGCTCACCAACCAGGGGAGAGACCCAGTACTTC
TRBD1 | TRBJ1-4 | - | TRBV5-1 | CASSSGTGSRGKLFF | TGCGCCAGCAGCTCGGGGACAGGGAGTCGAGGAAAACTGTTTTTT
- | TRBJ1-2 | - | TRBV11-1 | CASSYDGVSNYGYTF | TGTGCCAGCAGCTACGACGGGGTGTCTAACTATGGCTACACCTTC
- | TRBJ1-2 | - | TRBV15 | CATSRERVYGYTF | TGTGCCACCAGCAGAGAAAGGGTCTATGGCTACACCTTC
- | TRBJ1-4 | - | TRBV19 | CASTLGVGSGEKLFF | TGTGCCAGTACCCTAGGAGTGGGGTCGGGTGAAAAACTGTTTTTT
- | TRBJ2-1 | once | TRBV29-1 | CSVPARGTYNEQFF | TGCAGCGTCCCCGCCAGGGGCACCTACAATGAGCAGTTCTTC
- | TRBJ1-1 | - | TRBV5-1 | CASSRQPSNTEAFF | TGCGCCAGCAGCCGACAGCCTTCGAACACTGAAGCTTTCTTT
TRBD2 | TRBJ2-1 | - | TRBV7-8 | CASSYLSGGAYEQFF | TGTGCCAGCAGCTACCTGAGCGGGGGGGCCTATGAGCAGTTCTTC
- | TRBJ1-1 | - | TRBV5-6 | CASSFPGRNVDEAFF | TGTGCCAGCAGCTTCCCCGGGCGGAATGTGGATGAAGCTTTCTTT
TRBD2 | TRBJ2-1 | - | TRBV2 | CASSERGGLQFNEQFF | TGTGCCAGCAGTGAGCGGGGGGGCCTCCAGTTTAATGAGCAGTTCTTC
- | TRBJ2-1 | - | TRBV5-1 | CASSTGVSYNEQFF | TGCGCCAGCAGCACCGGGGTGTCCTACAATGAGCAGTTCTTC
TRBD2 | TRBJ2-1 | - | TRBV6-2/TRBV6-3 | CASSYSGGVLGNEQFF | TGTGCCAGCAGTTATTCCGGGGGGGTCTTAGGCAATGAGCAGTTCTTC
TRBD2 | TRBJ2-2 | - | TRBV19 | CATTLLAGGIANTGELFF | TGTGCCACCACCCTACTAGCGGGGGGGATAGCGAACACCGGGGAGCTGTTTTTT
- | TRBJ1-1 | once | TRBV3-1/TRBV3-2 | CASSIQGNTEAFF | TGTGCCAGCAGCATACAGGGGAACACTGAAGCTTTCTTT
TRBD1 | TRBJ1-2 | - | TRBV19 | CASRGTGTGSNYGYTF | TGTGCCAGCAGGGGGACAGGGACGGGGTCTAACTATGGCTACACCTTC
TRBD1 | TRBJ1-1 | - | TRBV6-2/TRBV6-3 | CASSYSTGAPNTEAFF | TGTGCCAGCAGTTACAGCACAGGGGCTCCGAACACTGAAGCTTTCTTT
- | TRBJ2-7 | - | TRBV6-5 | CASSYSQPGRNWEQYF | TGTGCCAGCAGTTACTCCCAACCGGGACGAAACTGGGAGCAGTACTTC
- | TRBJ1-2 | - | TRBV30 | CAWSDGRYGYTF | TGTGCCTGGAGTGATGGACGTTATGGCTACACCTTC
- | TRBJ1-2 | - | TRBV5-4 | CASSLGVWGYTF | TGTGCCAGCAGCCTGGGAGTTTGGGGCTACACCTTC
TRBD1 | TRBJ1-2 | - | TRBV6-5 | CASSYLGQGFYGYTF | TGTGCCAGCAGTTACTTGGGACAGGGTTTCTATGGCTACACCTTC
- | TRBJ2-7 | - | TRBV6-2/TRBV6-3 | CASSPNYEQYF | TGTGCCAGCAGCCCGAACTACGAGCAGTACTTC
TRBD2 | TRBJ2-1 | - | TRBV19 | CASSPTSIRLAGAKRDDNEQFF | TGTGCCAGTAGCCCCACATCAATAAGACTAGCGGGGGCGAAGAGGGATGACAATGAGCAGTTCTTC